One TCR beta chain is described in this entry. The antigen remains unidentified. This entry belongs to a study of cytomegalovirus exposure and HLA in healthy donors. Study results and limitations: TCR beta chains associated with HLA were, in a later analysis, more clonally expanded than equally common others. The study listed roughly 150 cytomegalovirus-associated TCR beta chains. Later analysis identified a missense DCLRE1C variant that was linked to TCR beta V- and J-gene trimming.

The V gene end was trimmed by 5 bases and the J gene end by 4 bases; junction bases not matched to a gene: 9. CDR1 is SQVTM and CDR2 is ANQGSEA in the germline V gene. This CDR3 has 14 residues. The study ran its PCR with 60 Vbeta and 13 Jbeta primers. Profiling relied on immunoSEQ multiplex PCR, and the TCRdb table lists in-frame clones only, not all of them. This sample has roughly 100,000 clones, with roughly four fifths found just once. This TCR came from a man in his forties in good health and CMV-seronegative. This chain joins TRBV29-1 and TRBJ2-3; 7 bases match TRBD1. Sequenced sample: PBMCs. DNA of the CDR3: TGCAGCGTTAGCCCCAGGGGGATGGCAGATACGCAGTATTTT. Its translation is CSVSPRGMADTQYF.